These 15 T cell receptor beta chains originate from one sample sequenced in a study of lymphopenia after photon versus proton radiotherapy. Profiled with immunoSEQ multiplex PCR; TCRdb holds only in-frame clones, not every one. This sample has roughly 30,000 clones, with 85% to 95% found just once. The sequencing used peripheral blood, collected from a patient treated with photon-based radiotherapy. These receptors all stem from a woman between 50 and 59 years old with cholangiocarcinoma.

The gene calls are TRBV6-5 and TRBJ1-2; D is ambiguous. The length of the CDR3 is 16 residues. V lost 4 bases and J lost 8, with 23 bases in between. Germline V lookup: CDR1 MNHEY, CDR2 SVGAGI. CDR3 nucleotides: TGTGCCAGCAGTTTCGGCCCTTTTGAGGCGACGCGGGGCTACACCTTC. As protein: CASSFGPFEATRGYTF.

In DNA, the CDR3 is TGTGCCAGCAGCCTTACGGACAGGGTCTCCTACAATGAGCAGTTCTTC. Translating gives CASSLTDRVSYNEQFF. V and J are TRBV9 and TRBJ2-1; 8 bases align to TRBD1. CDR3 size: 16 residues. Trimming cost V 4 bases and J 0 bases; bases outside gene matches: 6. Germline V gene sequence: CDR1 SGDLS, CDR2 YYNGEE.

The chain links TRBV10-3 to TRBJ1-1, with D possibly matching TRBD1 (6 bases). This CDR3 region has 13 residues. Trimming stripped 7 bases from V and 3 bases from J, with 12 bases between. Germline V lookup: CDR1 ENHRY, CDR2 SYGVKD. In nucleotides, the CDR3 is TGTGCCATCACCGGGACACTATACACTGAAGCTTTCTTT. This codes for CAITGTLYTEAFF.

J is TRBJ1-6 and V is TRBV6-6; a possible D gene is TRBD1 (6 bases). The germline V and J ends were trimmed by 5 bases and 7 bases, with 15 bases remaining between them. CDR1 is MNHNY, CDR2 SVGAGI, per germline (reference sequence). This CDR3 is 15 amino acids long. The CDR3 nucleotides are TGTGCCAGCAGTCAGGCAGGGACAACGAATTCACCCCTCCACTTT. Its translation: CASSQAGTTNSPLHF.

J is TRBJ1-2 and V is TRBV13; no reliable D call. The CDR3 runs 14 residues. Trimming removed 4 bases at V and 11 bases at J, with 20 bases between. The germline V gene has CDR1 PRHDT and CDR2 FYEKMQ (reference sequence). Here the CDR3 reads CASSSKSGPIRYTF. The CDR3 nucleotides are TGTGCCAGCAGCTCCAAGTCGGGCCCCATAAGGTACACCTTC.

The rearrangement links TRBV18 to TRBJ2-1; D may be TRBD2 (8 bases). CDR3 length: 17 residues. The ends were cut back, 3 bases at V and 2 bases at J, with 17 bases in the middle. Germline V gene data show CDR1 as KGHSH and CDR2 as LQKENI. CDR3 protein: CASSPGQAGGAYNEQFF. In DNA, the CDR3 is TGTGCCAGCTCACCTGGACAGGCGGGGGGAGCCTACAATGAGCAGTTCTTC.

The chain employs TRBV4-3 and TRBJ1-2; maybe TRBD1 (5 bases). The CDR3 is 13 residues long. Germline V gene sequence: CDR1 LGHNA, CDR2 YSLEER. V shed 1 base and J shed 8 bases, with 11 bases lying between them. The CDR3, as DNA: TGCGCCAGCAGCCAAGTAGGGGAGACGGGCTACACCTTC. It encodes CASSQVGETGYTF.

V gene TRBV29-1 combines with J gene TRBJ1-5; D unresolved. The CDR3 contains 13 residues. Trimming pared 6 bases from V and 6 bases from J, leaving 15 bases between. Germline V gene data show CDR1 as SQVTM and CDR2 as ANQGSEA. CDR3 protein: CSVSGEMSQPQHF. DNA for the CDR3: TGCAGCGTCAGCGGGGAAATGAGTCAGCCCCAGCATTTT.

This chain uses TRBV5-1 with TRBJ1-4; D not resolved. Germline CDR1 reads SGHRS; CDR2 reads YFSETQ. The CDR3 is made up of 15 amino acids. With 4 bases removed from V and 0 bases from J, the gap between germline ends came to 10 bases. CDR3 protein: CASSPTGATNEKLFF. Written as DNA, the CDR3 is TGCGCCAGCAGCCCGACTGGGGCAACTAATGAAAAACTGTTTTTT.

The chain has TRBV2 and TRBJ1-2; 7 bases align to TRBD1. Germline CDR1 is SNHLY and CDR2 is FYNNEI. V lost 6 bases and J lost 3; bases outside the gene matches: 7. The CDR3 covers 14 residues. The CDR3 reads CASSPGGVDYGYTF. The CDR3 DNA reads TGTGCCAGCAGCCCAGGGGGTGTAGACTATGGCTACACCTTC.

The count of this clone is one. V gene TRBV30 combines with J gene TRBJ1-1; 7 bases map to TRBD1. This CDR3 has 12 amino acids. Germline V gene data show CDR1 as GTSNPN and CDR2 as SVGIG (reference sequence). With V trimmed by 2 bases and J by 7 bases, 4 bases remained unmatched. The CDR3 reads CAWSLWDSEAFF. The CDR3 nucleotides are TGTGCCTGGAGTCTGTGGGACAGTGAAGCTTTCTTT.

This clone has only one observation. The chain links TRBV30 to TRBJ1-5; 10 positions match TRBD1. Trimming removed 3 bases from V and 6 bases from J; junction bases left unmatched: 8. Germline assignment: CDR1 GTSNPN and CDR2 SVGIG (reference sequence). This CDR3 is 15 amino acids long. The CDR3 loop is CAWRVGTGVGQPQHF. CDR3 DNA sequence: TGTGCCTGGAGGGTCGGGACAGGGGTGGGTCAGCCCCAGCATTTT.

In DNA, the CDR3 is TGCGCCAGCAGCTTGCAGGGGACTAGCGGCGAGCAGTACTTC. This codes for CASSLQGTSGEQYF. This chain joins TRBV5-1 and TRBJ2-7; 11 nucleotides agree with TRBD2. V trimming: 1 base; J trimming: 6 bases; junction bases outside the gene matches: 3. This CDR3 contains 14 residues. Germline values: CDR1 SGHRS, CDR2 YFSETQ.

This chain links TRBV6-1 with TRBJ2-2, with 7 bases fitting TRBD1. Germline V gene data show CDR1 as MNHNS and CDR2 as SASEGT. Trimming cost V 8 bases and J 3 bases; bases outside gene matches: 3. The CDR3 covers 13 residues. The CDR3 sequence: CASSGQYTGELFF. The CDR3 DNA reads as TGTGCCAGCTCGGGACAGTACACCGGGGAGCTGTTTTTT.

The CDR3 protein is CASSLSRQGFDSNLGEQYF. The CDR3, as DNA: TGTGCCAGCAGCTTGAGTCGCCAGGGGTTTGATTCCAACCTCGGTGAGCAGTACTTC. The chain is built from TRBV5-6 and TRBJ2-7; tentatively, D is TRBD1 (6 bases). Germline V CDR1 and CDR2: SGHDT, YYEEEE. The CDR3 sequence is 19 residues long. V shed 1 base and J shed 7 bases, with 30 bases lying between them.